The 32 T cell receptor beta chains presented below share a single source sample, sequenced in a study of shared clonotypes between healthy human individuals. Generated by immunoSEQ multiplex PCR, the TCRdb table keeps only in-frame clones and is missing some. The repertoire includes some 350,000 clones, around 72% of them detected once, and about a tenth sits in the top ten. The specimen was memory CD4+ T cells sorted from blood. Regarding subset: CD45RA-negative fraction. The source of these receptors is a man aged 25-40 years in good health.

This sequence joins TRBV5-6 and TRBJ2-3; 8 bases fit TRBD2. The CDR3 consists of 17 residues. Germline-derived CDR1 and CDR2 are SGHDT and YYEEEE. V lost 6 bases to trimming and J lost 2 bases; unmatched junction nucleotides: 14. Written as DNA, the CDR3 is TGTGCCAGCACCCCCGGGCCCGGGACTAGGACCACAGATACGCAGTATTTT. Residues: CASTPGPGTRTTDTQYF.

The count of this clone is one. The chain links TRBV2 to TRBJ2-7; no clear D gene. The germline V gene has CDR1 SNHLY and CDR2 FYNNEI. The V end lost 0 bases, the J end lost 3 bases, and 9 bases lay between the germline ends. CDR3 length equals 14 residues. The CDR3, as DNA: TGTGCCAGCAGTGAAGCGGGTCCGAACTACGAGCAGTACTTC. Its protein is CASSEAGPNYEQYF. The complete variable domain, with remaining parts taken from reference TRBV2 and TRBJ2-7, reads EPEVTQTPSHQVTQMGQEVILRCVPISNHLYFYWYRQILGQKVEFLVSFYNNEISEKSEIFDDQFSVERPDGSNFTLKIRSTKLEDSAMYFCASSEAGPNYEQYFGPGTRLTVT.

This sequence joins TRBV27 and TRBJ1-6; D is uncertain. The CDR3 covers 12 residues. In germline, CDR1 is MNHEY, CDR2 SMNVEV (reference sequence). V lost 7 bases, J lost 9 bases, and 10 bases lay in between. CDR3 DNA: TGTGCCAGCAACACGTATGGTTCACCCCTCCACTTT. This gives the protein CASNTYGSPLHF.

Written as DNA, the CDR3 is TGCGCCAGCAGCCAAGTTGACGGGGAGACCCAGTACTTC. It codes for CASSQVDGETQYF. The chain couples TRBV4-3 to TRBJ2-5; D gene uncertain. Trimming shortened V by 1 base and J by 5 bases, and 8 bases separated the two germline ends. CDR1 and CDR2 from the germline V gene are LGHNA and YSLEER. The CDR3 length is 13 residues.

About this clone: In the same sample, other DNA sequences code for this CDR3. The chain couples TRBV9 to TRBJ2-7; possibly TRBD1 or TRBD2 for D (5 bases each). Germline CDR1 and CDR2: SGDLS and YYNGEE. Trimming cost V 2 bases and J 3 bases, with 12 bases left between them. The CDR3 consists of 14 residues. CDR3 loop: CASSVDSRGYEQYF. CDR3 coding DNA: TGTGCCAGCAGCGTTGACTCGAGGGGCTACGAGCAGTACTTC. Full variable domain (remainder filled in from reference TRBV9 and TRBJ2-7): DSGVTQTPKHLITATGQRVTLRCSPRSGDLSVYWYQQSLDQGLQFLIQYYNGEERAKGNILERFSAQQFPDLHSELNLSSLELGDSALYFCASSVDSRGYEQYFGPGTRLTVT.

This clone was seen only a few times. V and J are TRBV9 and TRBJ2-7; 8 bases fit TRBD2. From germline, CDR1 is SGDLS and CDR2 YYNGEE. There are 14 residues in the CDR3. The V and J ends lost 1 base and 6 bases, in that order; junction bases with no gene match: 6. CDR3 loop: CASSVIAGPSEQYF. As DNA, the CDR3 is TGTGCCAGCAGCGTAATAGCGGGACCCTCCGAGCAGTACTTC.

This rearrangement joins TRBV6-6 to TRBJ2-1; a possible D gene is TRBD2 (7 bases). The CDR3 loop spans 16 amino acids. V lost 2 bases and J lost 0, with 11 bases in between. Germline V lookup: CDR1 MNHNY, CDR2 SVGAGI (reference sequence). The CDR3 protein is CASSYGGAASYNEQFF. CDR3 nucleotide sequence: TGTGCCAGCAGTTACGGGGGGGCGGCCTCCTACAATGAGCAGTTCTTC.

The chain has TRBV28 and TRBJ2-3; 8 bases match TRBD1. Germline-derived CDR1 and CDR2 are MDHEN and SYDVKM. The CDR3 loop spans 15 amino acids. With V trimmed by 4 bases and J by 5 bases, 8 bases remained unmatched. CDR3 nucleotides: TGTGCCAGCAGTTACCGGACAGGGTATGGAGATACGCAGTATTTT. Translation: CASSYRTGYGDTQYF.

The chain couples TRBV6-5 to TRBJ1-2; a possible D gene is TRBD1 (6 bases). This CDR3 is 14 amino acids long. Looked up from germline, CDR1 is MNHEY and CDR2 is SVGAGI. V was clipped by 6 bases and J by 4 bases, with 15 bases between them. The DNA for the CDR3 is TGTGCCAGCAGCGACCCACAGGGAACCTATGGCTACACCTTC. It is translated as CASSDPQGTYGYTF.

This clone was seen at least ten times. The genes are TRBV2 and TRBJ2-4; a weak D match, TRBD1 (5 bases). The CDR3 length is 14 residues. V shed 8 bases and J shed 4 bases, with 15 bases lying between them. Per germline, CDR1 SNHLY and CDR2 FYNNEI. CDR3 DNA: TGTGCCAGCGGGCCGACAGAGCTAAAAAACATTCAGTACTTC. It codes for CASGPTELKNIQYF.

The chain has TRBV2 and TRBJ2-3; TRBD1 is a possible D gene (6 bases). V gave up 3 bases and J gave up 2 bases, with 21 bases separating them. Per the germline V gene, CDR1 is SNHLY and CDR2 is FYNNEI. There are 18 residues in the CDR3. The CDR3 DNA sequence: TGTGCCAGCAGTGACCCAACCTCAGGGGACGGGCCCACAGATACGCAGTATTTT. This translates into CASSDPTSGDGPTDTQYF.

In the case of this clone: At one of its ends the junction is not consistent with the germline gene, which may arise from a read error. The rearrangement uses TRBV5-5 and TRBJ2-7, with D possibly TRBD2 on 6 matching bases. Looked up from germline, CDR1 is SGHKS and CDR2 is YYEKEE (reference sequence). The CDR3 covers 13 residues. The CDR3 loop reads CASSSQLGGRFDF. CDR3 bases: TGTGCCAGCAGCTCCCAGCTAGGAGGGAGATTTGACTTC.

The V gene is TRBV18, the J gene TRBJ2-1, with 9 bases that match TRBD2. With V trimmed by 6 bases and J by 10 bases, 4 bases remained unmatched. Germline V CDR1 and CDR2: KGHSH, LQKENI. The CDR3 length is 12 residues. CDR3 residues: CASSQLAGEQFF. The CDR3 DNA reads TGTGCCAGCTCTCAGCTAGCGGGGGAGCAGTTCTTC.

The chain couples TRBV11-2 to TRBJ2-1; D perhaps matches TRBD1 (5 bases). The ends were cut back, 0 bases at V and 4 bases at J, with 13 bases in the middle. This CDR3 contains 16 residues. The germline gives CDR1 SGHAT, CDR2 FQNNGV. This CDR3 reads CASSLEWVGQYNEQFF. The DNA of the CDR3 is TGTGCCAGCAGCTTAGAATGGGTGGGGCAATACAATGAGCAGTTCTTC.

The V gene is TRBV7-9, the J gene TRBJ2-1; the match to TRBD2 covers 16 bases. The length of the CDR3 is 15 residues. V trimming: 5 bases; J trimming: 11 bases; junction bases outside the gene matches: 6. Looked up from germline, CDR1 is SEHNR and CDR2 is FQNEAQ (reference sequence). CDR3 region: CASSPPGLAGGKQFF. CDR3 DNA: TGTGCCAGCAGCCCACCGGGACTAGCGGGAGGGAAGCAGTTCTTC. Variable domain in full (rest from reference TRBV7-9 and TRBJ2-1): DTGVSQNPRHKITKRGQNVTFRCDPISEHNRLYWYRQTLGQGPEFLTYFQNEAQLEKSRLLSDRFSAERPKGSFSTLEIQRTEQGDSAMYLCASSPPGLAGGKQFFGPGTRLTVL.

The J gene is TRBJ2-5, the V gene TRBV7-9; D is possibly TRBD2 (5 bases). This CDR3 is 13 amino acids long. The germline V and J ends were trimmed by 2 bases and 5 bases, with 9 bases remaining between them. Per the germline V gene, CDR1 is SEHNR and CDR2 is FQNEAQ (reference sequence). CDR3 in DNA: TGTGCCAGCAGCTTAACCGGGATCGAGACCCAGTACTTC. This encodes CASSLTGIETQYF.

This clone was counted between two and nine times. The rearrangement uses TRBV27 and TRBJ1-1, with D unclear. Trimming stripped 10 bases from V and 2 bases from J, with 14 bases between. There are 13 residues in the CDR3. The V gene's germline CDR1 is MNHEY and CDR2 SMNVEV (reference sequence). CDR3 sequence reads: CATGSRFNTEAFF. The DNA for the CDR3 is TGTGCCACGGGCAGCCGCTTTAACACTGAAGCTTTCTTT.

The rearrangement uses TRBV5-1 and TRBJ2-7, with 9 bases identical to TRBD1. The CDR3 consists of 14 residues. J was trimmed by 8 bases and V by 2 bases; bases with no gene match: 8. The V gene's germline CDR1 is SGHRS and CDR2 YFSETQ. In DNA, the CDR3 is TGCGCCAGCAGCTTAGGGACAGGGCGCTTCCAGCAGTACTTC. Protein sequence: CASSLGTGRFQQYF. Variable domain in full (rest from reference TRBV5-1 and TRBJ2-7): KAGVTQTPRYLIKTRGQQVTLSCSPISGHRSVSWYQQTPGQGLQFLFEYFSETQRNKGNFPGRFSGRQFSNSRSEMNVSTLELGDSALYLCASSLGTGRFQQYFGPGTRLTVT.

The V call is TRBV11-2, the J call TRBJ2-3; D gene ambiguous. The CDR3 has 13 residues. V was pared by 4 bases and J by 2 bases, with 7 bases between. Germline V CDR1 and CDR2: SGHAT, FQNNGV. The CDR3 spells CASSSANTDTQYF. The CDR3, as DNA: TGTGCCAGCAGCTCCGCTAACACAGATACGCAGTATTTT.

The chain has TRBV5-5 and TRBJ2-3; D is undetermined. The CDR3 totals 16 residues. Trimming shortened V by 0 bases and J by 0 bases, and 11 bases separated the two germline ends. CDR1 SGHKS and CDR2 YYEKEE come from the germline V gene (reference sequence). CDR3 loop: CASSLGMGWSTDTQYF. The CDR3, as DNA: TGTGCCAGCAGCTTGGGTATGGGTTGGAGCACAGATACGCAGTATTTT.

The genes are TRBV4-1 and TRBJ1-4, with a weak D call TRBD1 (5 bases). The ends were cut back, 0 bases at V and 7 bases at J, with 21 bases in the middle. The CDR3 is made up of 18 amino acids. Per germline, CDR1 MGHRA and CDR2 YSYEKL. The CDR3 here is CASSQDAAVSLRGEKLFF. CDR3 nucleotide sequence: TGCGCCAGCAGCCAAGATGCGGCAGTCTCGTTAAGGGGTGAAAAACTGTTTTTT.

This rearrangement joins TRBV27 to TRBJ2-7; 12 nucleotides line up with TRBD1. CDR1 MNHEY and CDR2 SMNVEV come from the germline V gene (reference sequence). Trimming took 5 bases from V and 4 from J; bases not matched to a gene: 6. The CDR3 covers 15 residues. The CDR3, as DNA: TGTGCCAGCAGTCGAAAGGGACAGGGGGCGTACGAGCAGTACTTC. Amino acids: CASSRKGQGAYEQYF.

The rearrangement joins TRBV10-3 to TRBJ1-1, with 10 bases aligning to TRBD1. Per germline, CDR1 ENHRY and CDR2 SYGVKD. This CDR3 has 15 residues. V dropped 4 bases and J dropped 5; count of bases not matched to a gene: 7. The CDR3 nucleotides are TGTGCCATCAGTGTGGGGGGACAGGGGAGGACTGAAGCTTTCTTT. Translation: CAISVGGQGRTEAFF.

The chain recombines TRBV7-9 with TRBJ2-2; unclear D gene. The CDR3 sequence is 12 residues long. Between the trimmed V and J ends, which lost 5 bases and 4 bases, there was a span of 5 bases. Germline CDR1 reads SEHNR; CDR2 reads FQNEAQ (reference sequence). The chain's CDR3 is CASSPFTGELFF. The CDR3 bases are TGTGCCAGCAGCCCTTTCACCGGGGAGCTGTTTTTT.

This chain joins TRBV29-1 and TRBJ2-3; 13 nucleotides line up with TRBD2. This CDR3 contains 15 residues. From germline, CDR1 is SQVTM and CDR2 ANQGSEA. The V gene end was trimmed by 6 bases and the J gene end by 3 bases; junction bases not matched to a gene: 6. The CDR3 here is CSVGRTSGRTDTQYF. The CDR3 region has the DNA TGCAGCGTCGGAAGGACTAGCGGGAGAACAGATACGCAGTATTTT.

CDR3 protein: CASSQAGQAYEPQHF. The CDR3 DNA reads as TGCGCCAGCAGCCAAGCGGGCCAGGCCTATGAGCCCCAGCATTTT. The gene calls are TRBV4-1 and TRBJ1-5; no clear D gene. V lost 1 base and J lost 8, with 15 bases in between. The CDR3 contains 15 residues. CDR1 is MGHRA and CDR2 is YSYEKL in the germline V gene.

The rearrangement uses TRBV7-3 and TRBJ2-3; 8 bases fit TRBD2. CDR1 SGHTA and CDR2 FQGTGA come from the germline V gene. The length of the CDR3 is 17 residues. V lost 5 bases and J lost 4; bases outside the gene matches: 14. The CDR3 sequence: CASSPYRGTSPPDTQYF. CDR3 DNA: TGTGCCAGCAGCCCATATAGGGGGACTAGTCCCCCAGATACGCAGTATTTT.

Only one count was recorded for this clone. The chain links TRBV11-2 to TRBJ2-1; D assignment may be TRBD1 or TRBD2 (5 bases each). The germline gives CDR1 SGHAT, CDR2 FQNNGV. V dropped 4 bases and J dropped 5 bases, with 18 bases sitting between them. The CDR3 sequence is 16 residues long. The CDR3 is CASSSGTLRRNNEQFF. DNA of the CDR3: TGTGCCAGCAGCTCCGGGACCCTCAGGCGAAACAATGAGCAGTTCTTC.

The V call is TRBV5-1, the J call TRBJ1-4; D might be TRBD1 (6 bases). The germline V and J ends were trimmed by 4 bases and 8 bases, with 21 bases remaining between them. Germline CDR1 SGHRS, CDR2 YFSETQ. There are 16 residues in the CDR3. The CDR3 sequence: CASSTGTGMAEEKLFF. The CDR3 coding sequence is TGCGCCAGCAGCACGGGAACAGGGATGGCGGAGGAAAAACTGTTTTTT. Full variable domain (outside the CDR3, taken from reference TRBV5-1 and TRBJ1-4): KAGVTQTPRYLIKTRGQQVTLSCSPISGHRSVSWYQQTPGQGLQFLFEYFSETQRNKGNFPGRFSGRQFSNSRSEMNVSTLELGDSALYLCASSTGTGMAEEKLFFGSGTQLSVL.

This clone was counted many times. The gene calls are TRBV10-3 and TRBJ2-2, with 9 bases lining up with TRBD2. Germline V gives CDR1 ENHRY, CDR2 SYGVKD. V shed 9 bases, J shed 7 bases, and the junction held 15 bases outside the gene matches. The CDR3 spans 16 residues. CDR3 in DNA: TGTGCCATGGAGCGGGGGGACAGCAGAACAGGCGGGGAGCTGTTTTTT. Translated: CAMERGDSRTGGELFF.

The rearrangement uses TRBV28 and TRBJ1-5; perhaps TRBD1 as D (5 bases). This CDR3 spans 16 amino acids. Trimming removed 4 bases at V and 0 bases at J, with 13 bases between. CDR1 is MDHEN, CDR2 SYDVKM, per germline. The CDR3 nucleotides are TGTGCCAGCAGTTCCAGACAGCCCTATAGCAATCAGCCCCAGCATTTT. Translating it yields CASSSRQPYSNQPQHF.

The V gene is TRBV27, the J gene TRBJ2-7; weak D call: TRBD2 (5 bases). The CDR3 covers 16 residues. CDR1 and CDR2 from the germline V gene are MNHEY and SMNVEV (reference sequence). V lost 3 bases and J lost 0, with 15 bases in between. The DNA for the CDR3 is TGTGCCAGCAGTTTGTCGGTGCTTGGGAGCTCCTACGAGCAGTACTTC. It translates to CASSLSVLGSSYEQYF.